These 8 T cell receptor beta chains originate from one sample sequenced in a study of cytomegalovirus exposure and HLA in healthy donors. PCR employed 60 Vbeta and 13 Jbeta primers. Generated by immunoSEQ multiplex PCR, the TCRdb table keeps only in-frame clones and is missing some. This sample yields 70,000 to 85,000 clones, of which approximately 60% are seen a single time; under 4.5% belongs to the top ten. The specimen was PBMCs. The receptor set was obtained from a male donor in good health and CMV-seropositive.

The V gene is TRBV6-1, the J gene TRBJ2-7, with 11 positions matching TRBD1. The J segment lost 4 bases and the V segment lost 8 bases, leaving 7 bases of the junction unmatched. The germline CDR1 and CDR2 sequences are MNHNS and SASEGT. The CDR3 extends over 14 amino acids. CDR3 loop: CASRTGGSPYEQYF. For the CDR3, the DNA is TGTGCCAGCCGGACAGGGGGCTCCCCGTACGAGCAGTACTTC.

This sequence joins TRBV18 and TRBJ2-5, with D maybe TRBD2 (5 bases). This CDR3 is 13 amino acids long. V was shortened by 4 bases and J by 5 bases, with 11 bases between the two germline ends. Germline V CDR1 and CDR2: KGHSH, LQKENI. CDR3 sequence: CASSLKSGETQYF. Here the CDR3 DNA reads TGTGCCAGCTCACTTAAGTCGGGGGAGACCCAGTACTTC.

This clone was detected only a few times. This chain uses TRBV10-3 with TRBJ2-3, with 7 bases identical to TRBD1. Losses at the gene ends were 4 bases for V and 5 bases for J; bases not matched to a gene: 6. The CDR3 extends over 14 amino acids. The germline CDR1 and CDR2 sequences are ENHRY and SYGVKD. Written as DNA, the CDR3 is TGTGCCATCAGTGCTGAGGGGGCGAGAGATACGCAGTATTTT. It encodes CAISAEGARDTQYF.

This clone was counted a few times. J is TRBJ2-6 and V is TRBV11-1, with a possible D match to TRBD2 (5 bases). CDR1 is SGHAT and CDR2 is FQDESV in the germline V gene (reference sequence). The ends were cut back, 4 bases at V and 1 base at J, with 8 bases in the middle. CDR3 length: 15 amino acids. CDR3 sequence (DNA): TGTGCCAGCAGCTGGCCGGGGTCTGGGGCCAACGTCCTGACTTTC. Its translation: CASSWPGSGANVLTF.

The chain has TRBV28 and TRBJ2-7; TRBD2 matches at 10 bases. Germline V CDR1 and CDR2: MDHEN, SYDVKM. The CDR3 sequence is 15 residues long. V was clipped by 8 bases and J by 3 bases; unmatched bases: 10. In DNA, the CDR3 is TGTGCCAGCCTTCTAGCCGGGACTAGCGACTACGAGCAGTACTTC. Protein product: CASLLAGTSDYEQYF.

The chain couples TRBV9 to TRBJ2-5, with 12 bases fitting TRBD2. The CDR3 is made up of 15 amino acids. J lost 7 bases, V lost 0 bases, and 4 bases had no gene match. Looked up from germline, CDR1 is SGDLS and CDR2 is YYNGEE. The CDR3 reads CASSVASGGAGTQYF. The CDR3 DNA sequence: TGTGCCAGCAGCGTAGCTAGCGGGGGGGCCGGGACCCAGTACTTC.

This clone showed up just a few times. The V call is TRBV9, the J call TRBJ1-2; D might be TRBD1 (5 bases). Trimming took 4 bases from V and 8 from J, leaving 18 bases between them. There are 14 residues in the CDR3. CDR1 and CDR2 (germline): SGDLS, YYNGEE. CDR3 loop: CASSPPDTVAGYTF. The CDR3 coding sequence is TGTGCCAGCAGCCCCCCGGACACAGTCGCAGGCTACACCTTC.

The J gene is TRBJ2-1, the V gene TRBV11-1, with D possibly matching TRBD1 (5 bases). The CDR3 has 16 residues. Trimming cost V 5 bases and J 0 bases, with 14 bases left between them. Looked up from germline, CDR1 is SGHAT and CDR2 is FQDESV (reference sequence). CDR3 sequence reads: CASSGLKGSSYNEQFF. CDR3 nucleotides: TGTGCCAGCAGCGGTCTAAAGGGGTCCTCCTACAATGAGCAGTTCTTC.